The following is a TCR beta chain sequence with its context. This table comes from immunoSEQ multiplex PCR, and its TCRdb copy is limited to in-frame clones, with some not included. The repertoire holds 170,000 or so clones, with around 79% as singletons. The data stem from a study of blood T cell repertoires in COVID-19. Overall study: Acute-phase and convalescent COVID-19 samples originated in the United States, Italy and Spain. The cDNA or gDNA used as material had been derived from T cells, B-cell-depleted T cells, or PBMCs.

Trimming removed 6 bases at V and 1 base at J, with 15 bases between. The CDR3 length is 15 residues. Looked up from germline, CDR1 is MGHDK and CDR2 is SYGVNS. The chain recombines TRBV25-1 with TRBJ1-2; possible D gene TRBD1, 6 bases. The sequenced sample was peripheral blood. The sequence derives from a woman aged 70-85 years with acute or convalescent COVID-19. This CDR3 is CASSDPGQVNYGYTF. The CDR3 DNA reads as TGTGCCAGCAGCGACCCGGGACAAGTTAACTATGGCTACACCTTC.